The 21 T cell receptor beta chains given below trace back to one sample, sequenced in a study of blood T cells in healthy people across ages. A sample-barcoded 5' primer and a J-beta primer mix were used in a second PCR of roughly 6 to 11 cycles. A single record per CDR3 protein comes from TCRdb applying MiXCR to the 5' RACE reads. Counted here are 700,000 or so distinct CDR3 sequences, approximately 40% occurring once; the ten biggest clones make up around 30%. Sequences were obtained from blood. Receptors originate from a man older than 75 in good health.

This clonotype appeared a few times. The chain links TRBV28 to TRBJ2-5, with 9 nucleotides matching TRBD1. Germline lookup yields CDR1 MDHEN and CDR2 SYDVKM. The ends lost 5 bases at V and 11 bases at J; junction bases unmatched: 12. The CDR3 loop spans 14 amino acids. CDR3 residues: CASSTGGGYNEQYF. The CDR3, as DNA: TGTGCCAGCAGTACAGGGGGCGGGTACAATGAGCAGTACTTC. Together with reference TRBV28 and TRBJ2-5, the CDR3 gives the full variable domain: DVKVTQSSRYLVKRTGEKVFLECVQDMDHENMFWYRQDPGLGLRLIYFSYDVKMKEKGDIPEGYSVSREKKERFSLILESASTNQTSMYLCASSTGGGYNEQYFGPGTRLLVL.

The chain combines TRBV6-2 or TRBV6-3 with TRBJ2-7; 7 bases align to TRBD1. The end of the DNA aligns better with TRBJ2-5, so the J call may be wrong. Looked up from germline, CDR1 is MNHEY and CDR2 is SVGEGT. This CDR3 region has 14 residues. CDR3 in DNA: TGTGCCAGCAGATCATCGACAGGGCCAAAGACCCAGTACTTC. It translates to CASRSSTGPKTQYF.

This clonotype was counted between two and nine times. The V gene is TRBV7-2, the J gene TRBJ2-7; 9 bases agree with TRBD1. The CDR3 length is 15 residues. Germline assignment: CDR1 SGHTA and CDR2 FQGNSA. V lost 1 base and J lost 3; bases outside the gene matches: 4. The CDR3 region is CASSLDWTGVYEQYF. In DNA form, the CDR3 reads TGTGCCAGCAGCTTAGATTGGACAGGGGTCTACGAGCAGTACTTC. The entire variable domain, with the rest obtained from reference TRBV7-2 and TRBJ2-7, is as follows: GAGVSQSPSNKVTEKGKDVELRCDPISGHTALYWYRQSLGQGLEFLIYFQGNSAPDKSGLPSDRFSAERTGGSVSTLTIQRTQQEDSAVYLCASSLDWTGVYEQYFGPGTRLTVT.

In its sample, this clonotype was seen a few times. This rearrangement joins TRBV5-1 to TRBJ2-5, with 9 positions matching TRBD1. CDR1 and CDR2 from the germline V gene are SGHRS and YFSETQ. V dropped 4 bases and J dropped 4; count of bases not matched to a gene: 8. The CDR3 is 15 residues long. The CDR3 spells CASSPGDRAPETQYF. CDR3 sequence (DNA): TGCGCCAGCAGCCCGGGGGACAGGGCTCCAGAGACCCAGTACTTC.

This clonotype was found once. CDR3 nucleotide sequence: TGCAGCGCTATTACAGGGGGAAGTTTTGGAAACACCATATATTTT. It specifies CSAITGGSFGNTIYF. This sequence joins TRBV29-1 and TRBJ1-3; TRBD1 agrees at 8 bases. Germline V gene lookup returns CDR1 SQVTM and CDR2 ANQGSEA. The length of the CDR3 is 15 residues. The junction had 11 bases not matched to a gene; V was cut back by 7 bases and J by 3 bases.

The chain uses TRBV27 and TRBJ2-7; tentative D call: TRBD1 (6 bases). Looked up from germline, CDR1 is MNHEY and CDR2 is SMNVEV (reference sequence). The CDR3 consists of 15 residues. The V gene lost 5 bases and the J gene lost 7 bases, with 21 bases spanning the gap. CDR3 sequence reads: CASSVQGRDDNEQYF. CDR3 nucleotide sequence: TGTGCCAGCAGTGTACAGGGTAGGGATGACAATGAGCAGTACTTC.

CDR3 nucleotide sequence: TGTGCCAGCAGCCACCAGTTCCGGGGGGGTCACGCAGATACGCAGTATTTT. It yields the protein CASSHQFRGGHADTQYF. V gene TRBV3-1 combines with J gene TRBJ2-3; 8 positions agree with TRBD2. The CDR3 covers 17 residues. The germline V gene encodes CDR1 LGHDT and CDR2 YNNKEL (reference sequence). V shed 3 bases, J shed 4 bases, and the junction held 12 bases outside the gene matches.

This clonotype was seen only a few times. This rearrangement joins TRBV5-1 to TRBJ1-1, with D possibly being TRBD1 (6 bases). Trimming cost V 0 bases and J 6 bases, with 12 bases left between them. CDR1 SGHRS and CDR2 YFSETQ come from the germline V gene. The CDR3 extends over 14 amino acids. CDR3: CASSLARGMPEAFF. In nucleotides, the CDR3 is TGCGCCAGCAGCTTGGCCAGGGGCATGCCTGAAGCTTTCTTT.

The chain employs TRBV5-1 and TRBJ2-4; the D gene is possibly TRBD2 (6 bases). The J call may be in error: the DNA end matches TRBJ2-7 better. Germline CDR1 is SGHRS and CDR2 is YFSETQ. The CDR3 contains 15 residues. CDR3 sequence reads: CASSWAGLSGDEQYF. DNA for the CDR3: TGCGCCAGCAGCTGGGCCGGACTAAGTGGCGACGAGCAGTACTTC.

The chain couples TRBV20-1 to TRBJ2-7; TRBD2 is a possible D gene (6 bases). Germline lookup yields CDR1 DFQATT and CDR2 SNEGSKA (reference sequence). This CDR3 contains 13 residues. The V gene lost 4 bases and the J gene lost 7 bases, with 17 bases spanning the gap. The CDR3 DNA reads TGCAGTGCTACTAATCCTAGCGCCACAGAGCAGTACTTC. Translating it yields CSATNPSATEQYF.

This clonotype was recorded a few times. The CDR3: CASGIGANQPQHF. CDR3 nucleotide sequence: TGTGCCAGCGGCATCGGGGCGAATCAGCCCCAGCATTTT. The chain is built from TRBV7-2 and TRBJ1-5, with D possibly matching TRBD1 (5 bases). V was shortened by 8 bases and J by 4 bases, with 12 bases between the two germline ends. Germline CDR1 reads SGHTA; CDR2 reads FQGNSA. The CDR3 loop spans 13 amino acids.

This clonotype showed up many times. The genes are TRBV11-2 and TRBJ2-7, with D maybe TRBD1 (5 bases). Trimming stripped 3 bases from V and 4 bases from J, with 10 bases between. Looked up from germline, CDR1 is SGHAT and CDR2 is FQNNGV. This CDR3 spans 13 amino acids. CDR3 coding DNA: TGTGCCAGCAGCTTCGACAGCCTATACGAGCAGTACTTC. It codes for CASSFDSLYEQYF.

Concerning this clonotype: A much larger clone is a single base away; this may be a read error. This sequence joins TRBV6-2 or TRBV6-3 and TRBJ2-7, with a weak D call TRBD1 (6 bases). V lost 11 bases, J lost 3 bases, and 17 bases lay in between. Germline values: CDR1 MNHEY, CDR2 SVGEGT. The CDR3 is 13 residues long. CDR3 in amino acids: CAVRSGHHYEQYF. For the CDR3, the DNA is TGTGCCGTAAGATCGGGACATCACTACGAGCAGTACTTC.

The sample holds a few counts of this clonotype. The CDR3 DNA is TGTGCCAGCGTTCACGTGTCCCCGTCGGTAGATACGCAGTATTTT. It yields the protein CASVHVSPSVDTQYF. The V call is TRBV6-2 or TRBV6-3, the J call TRBJ2-3, with unresolved D. The CDR3 extends over 15 amino acids. V lost 8 bases to trimming and J lost 5 bases, with 20 bases between them. Germline CDR1 is MNHEY and CDR2 is SVGEGT.

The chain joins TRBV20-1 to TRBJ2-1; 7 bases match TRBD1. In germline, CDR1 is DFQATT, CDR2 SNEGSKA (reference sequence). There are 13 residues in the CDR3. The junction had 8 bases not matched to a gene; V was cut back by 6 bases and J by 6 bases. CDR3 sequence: CSAPGKGANEQFF. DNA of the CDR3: TGCAGTGCGCCGGGGAAGGGGGCCAATGAGCAGTTCTTC.

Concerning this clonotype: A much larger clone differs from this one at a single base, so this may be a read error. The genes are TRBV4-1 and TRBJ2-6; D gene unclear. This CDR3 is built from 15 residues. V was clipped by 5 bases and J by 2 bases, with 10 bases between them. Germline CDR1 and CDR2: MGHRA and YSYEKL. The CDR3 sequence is CASSTLGAGANVLTF. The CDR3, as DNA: TGCGCCAGCAGCACTCTGGGCGCTGGGGCCAACGTCCTGACTTTC.

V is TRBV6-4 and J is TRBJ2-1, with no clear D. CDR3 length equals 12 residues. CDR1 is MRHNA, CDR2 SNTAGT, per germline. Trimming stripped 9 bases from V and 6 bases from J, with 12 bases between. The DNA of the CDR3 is TGTGCCAGTAAGGTCCAGGTCAATGAGCAGTTCTTC. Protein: CASKVQVNEQFF.

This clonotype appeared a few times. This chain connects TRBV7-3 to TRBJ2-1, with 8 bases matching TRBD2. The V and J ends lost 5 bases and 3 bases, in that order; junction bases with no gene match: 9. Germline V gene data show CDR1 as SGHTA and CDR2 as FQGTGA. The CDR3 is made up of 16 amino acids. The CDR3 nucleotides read TGTGCCAGCAGCCCTCAAACGGGACTAGGCTACAATGAGCAGTTCTTC. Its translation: CASSPQTGLGYNEQFF.

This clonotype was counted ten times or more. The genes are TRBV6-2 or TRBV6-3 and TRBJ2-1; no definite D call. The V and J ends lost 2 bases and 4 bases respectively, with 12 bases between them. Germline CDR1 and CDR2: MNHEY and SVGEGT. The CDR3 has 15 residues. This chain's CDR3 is CASSYVIKGYNEQFF. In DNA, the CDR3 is TGTGCCAGCAGTTACGTCATAAAGGGTTACAATGAGCAGTTCTTC.

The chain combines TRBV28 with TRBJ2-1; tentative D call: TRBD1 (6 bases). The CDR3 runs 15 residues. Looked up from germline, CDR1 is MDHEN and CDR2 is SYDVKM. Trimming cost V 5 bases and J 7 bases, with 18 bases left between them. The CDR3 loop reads CASSLGGRRANEQFF. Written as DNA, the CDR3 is TGTGCCAGCAGTCTAGGGGGTCGGCGGGCAAATGAGCAGTTCTTC.

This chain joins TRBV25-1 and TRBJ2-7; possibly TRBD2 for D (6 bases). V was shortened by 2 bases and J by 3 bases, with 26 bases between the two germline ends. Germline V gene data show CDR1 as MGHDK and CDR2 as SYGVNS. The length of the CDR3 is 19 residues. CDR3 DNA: TGTGCCAGCAGTGAAATATGGTGGGGGGTCCCCGAGAGTCACTACGAGCAGTACTTC. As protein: CASSEIWWGVPESHYEQYF.